These T cell receptor beta chains were read from a single sample in a study of blood T cell repertoires in COVID-19. This table comes from immunoSEQ multiplex PCR, and its TCRdb copy is limited to in-frame clones, with some not included. The sample lists about 190,000 clones, 84% occurring once. Sequenced material: peripheral blood. The receptors were sampled from a woman between 70 and 85 years old with active or convalescent COVID-19. CDR3s include the opening cysteine and the closing phenylalanine or tryptophan. The order of the fields is clone size, D gene, J gene, V gene, CDR3 protein, CDR3 DNA. D genes are given only for firm matches. Size values are once, few and many counts, or a class for expanded clones, and some rows have none.

>NA|NA|TRBJ1-2|TRBV28
CASRENRAGYTF
TGTGCCAGCAGAGAAAACAGGGCCGGCTACACCTTC
>NA|NA|TRBJ1-2|TRBV21-1
CASAGRSGYTF
TGTGCCAGCGCGGGGAGGTCTGGCTACACCTTC
>few|NA|TRBJ2-5|TRBV11-2
CASSRGTEETQYF
TGTGCCAGCAGCCGCGGGACAGAAGAGACCCAGTACTTC
>NA|NA|TRBJ2-7|TRBV7-9
CASSLSRGLNYEQYF
TGTGCCAGCAGCTTGAGTCGAGGACTAAACTACGAGCAGTACTTC
>NA|NA|TRBJ2-1|TRBV27
CASSLERASNNEQFF
TGTGCCAGCAGTTTAGAGAGGGCCTCGAACAATGAGCAGTTCTTC
>NA|TRBD1|TRBJ2-1|TRBV29-1
CSVEVPGVRVQGQDLFYNEQFF
TGCAGCGTTGAAGTCCCAGGGGTCCGGGTCCAGGGACAGGATTTATTCTACAATGAGCAGTTCTTC
>NA|TRBD2|TRBJ2-1|TRBV14
CASSRELATEQFF
TGTGCCAGCAGCCGCGAACTAGCGACTGAGCAGTTCTTC
>once|TRBD2|TRBJ2-1|TRBV29-1
CSVDGLAEQFF
TGCAGCGTTGACGGACTAGCGGAGCAGTTCTTC
>NA|TRBD1|TRBJ1-1|TRBV6-5
CASLGQGGKAFF
TGTGCCAGCCTCGGACAGGGGGGGAAAGCTTTCTTT
>once|NA|TRBJ1-1|TRBV28
CASRSSGATNTEAFF
TGTGCCAGCAGGTCTTCAGGGGCTACGAACACTGAAGCTTTCTTT
>NA|TRBD1|TRBJ1-4|TRBV20-1
CSASPGTGDEKLFF
TGCAGTGCTAGTCCCGGGACAGGGGATGAAAAACTGTTTTTT
>NA|TRBD1|TRBJ1-3|TRBV28
CASTRRGPGNTIYF
TGTGCCAGCACCAGGAGGGGGCCTGGAAACACCATATATTTT
>NA|NA|TRBJ1-1|TRBV4-2
CASSQEGRGNTEAFF
TGTGCCAGCAGCCAAGAAGGGCGGGGGAACACTGAAGCTTTCTTT
>NA|TRBD2|TRBJ2-1|TRBV7-7
CASSPTASGSFGEQFF
TGTGCTAGCAGCCCAACTGCTAGCGGGAGTTTCGGTGAGCAGTTCTTC
>NA|TRBD2|TRBJ2-1|TRBV4-2
CASSQGTSGSSYNEQFF
TGTGCCAGCAGCCAAGGGACTAGCGGGAGCTCCTACAATGAGCAGTTCTTC
>NA|TRBD2|TRBJ2-7|TRBV3-1/TRBV3-2
CASSVGTSGSYEQYF
TGTGCCAGCAGCGTAGGGACTAGCGGCTCCTACGAGCAGTACTTC